One sample yielded the 22 T cell receptor beta chains listed below, sequenced in a study of blood T cell repertoires in COVID-19. This table comes from immunoSEQ multiplex PCR, and its TCRdb copy is limited to in-frame clones, with some not included. Of fewer than 300,000 clones detected, over 65% appear once; the ten largest clones hold about 2.5%. The source material was peripheral blood. These receptors all stem from a woman between 65 and 79 years old with active or convalescent COVID-19.

This chain joins TRBV9 and TRBJ1-1; 9 nucleotides match TRBD1. CDR3 length: 15 residues. In germline, CDR1 is SGDLS, CDR2 YYNGEE. V gave up 3 bases and J gave up 5 bases; unmatched junction bases: 8. The CDR3 spells CASSAKQGARTEAFF. In nucleotides, the CDR3 is TGTGCCAGCAGCGCAAAACAGGGGGCGCGAACTGAAGCTTTCTTT. The whole variable domain, remainder taken from reference TRBV9 and TRBJ1-1, is DSGVTQTPKHLITATGQRVTLRCSPRSGDLSVYWYQQSLDQGLQFLIQYYNGEERAKGNILERFSAQQFPDLHSELNLSSLELGDSALYFCASSAKQGARTEAFFGQGTRLTVV.

The V and J genes are TRBV28 and TRBJ1-2, with 8 bases that match TRBD1. The germline V gene encodes CDR1 MDHEN and CDR2 SYDVKM. The CDR3 contains 15 residues. V trimming: 9 bases; J trimming: 4 bases; junction bases outside the gene matches: 13. In DNA, the CDR3 is TGTGCCAGTCATGATTCCCCCACAGGGGGCTATGGCTACACCTTC. It specifies CASHDSPTGGYGYTF.

This chain connects TRBV2 to TRBJ2-1, with 8 bases aligning to TRBD1. The length of the CDR3 is 14 residues. J gave up 5 bases and V 8 bases, and 8 bases lay outside the gene matches. The germline CDR1 and CDR2 sequences are SNHLY and FYNNEI. The CDR3, as DNA: TGTGCCAGCGGAAGGACAGGGACAAACAATGAGCAGTTCTTC. It specifies CASGRTGTNNEQFF.

The chain has TRBV10-1 and TRBJ2-2; D is possibly TRBD1 (5 bases). Trimming shortened V by 6 bases and J by 5 bases, and 10 bases separated the two germline ends. Germline CDR1 and CDR2: WNHNN and SYGVQD (reference sequence). This CDR3 contains 13 residues. Here the CDR3 DNA reads TGCGCCAGCAGGGCTCAGGGAACCGGGGAGCTGTTTTTT. It encodes CASRAQGTGELFF.

The chain carries TRBV11-2 and TRBJ1-1; D gene unclear. This CDR3 contains 9 residues. With 10 bases removed from V and 6 bases from J, the gap between germline ends came to 6 bases. CDR1 is SGHAT and CDR2 is FQNNGV in the germline V gene. The CDR3 spells CATSPEAFF. CDR3 nucleotide sequence: TGTGCCACATCCCCTGAAGCTTTCTTT.

This clone was counted a single time. The J gene is TRBJ2-5, the V gene TRBV5-4, with D perhaps matching TRBD1 (5 bases). The V end lost 0 bases, the J end lost 0 bases, and 6 bases lay between the germline ends. The germline V gene has CDR1 SGHNT and CDR2 YYREEE (reference sequence). The CDR3 runs to 14 residues. CDR3 in DNA: TGTGCCAGCAGCTTGGACAGGAACCAAGAGACCCAGTACTTC. Protein: CASSLDRNQETQYF.

With regard to this clone: One end of the junction fails to match germline, which may point to a read error. The rearrangement links TRBV5-1 to TRBJ2-3, with D possibly TRBD1 on 6 matching bases. The CDR3 extends over 14 amino acids. Germline V CDR1 and CDR2: SGHRS, YFSETQ. The CDR3 here is CASTLGHYTDTQYF. As DNA, the CDR3 is TGCGCCAGCACCTTGGGACATTACACAGATACGCAGTATTTT.

This chain connects TRBV19 to TRBJ2-7; D is unclear. This CDR3 has 12 residues. CDR1 is LNHDA and CDR2 is SQIVND in the germline V gene (reference sequence). V lost 4 bases and J lost 6, with 10 bases in between. Here the CDR3 reads CASSTRFSEQYF. CDR3 sequence (DNA): TGTGCCAGTAGTACCAGGTTTTCCGAGCAGTACTTC.

The sample holds one count of this clone. The chain recombines TRBV6-5 with TRBJ1-4, with 7 bases identical to TRBD1. This CDR3 has 14 amino acids. V gave up 7 bases and J gave up 8 bases; unmatched junction bases: 10. Germline loops: CDR1 MNHEY, CDR2 SVGAGI. CDR3 loop: CASTLDRQVEKLFF. DNA for the CDR3: TGTGCCAGCACCCTGGACAGGCAGGTGGAAAAACTGTTTTTT.

The gene calls are TRBV29-1 and TRBJ2-5; weak D call: TRBD2 (6 bases). V lost 2 bases and J lost 4, with 8 bases in between. Germline CDR1 reads SQVTM; CDR2 reads ANQGSEA. This CDR3 spans 12 amino acids. The CDR3 here is CSVEFGRETQYF. The DNA for the CDR3 is TGCAGCGTTGAATTCGGGAGAGAGACCCAGTACTTC. Full variable domain (remainder filled in from reference TRBV29-1 and TRBJ2-5): SAVISQKPSRDICQRGTSLTIQCQVDSQVTMMFWYRQQPGQSLTLIATANQGSEATYESGFVIDKFPISRPNLTFSTLTVSNMSPEDSSIYLCSVEFGRETQYFGPGTRLLVL.

The V and J genes are TRBV5-1 and TRBJ2-5, with TRBD1 matching 7 bases. The CDR3 runs to 16 residues. With 6 bases clipped from V and 2 bases from J, the junction kept 13 bases outside the gene matches. Germline CDR1 SGHRS, CDR2 YFSETQ. CDR3 sequence reads: CASTPFPGTVQETQYF. CDR3 DNA sequence: TGCGCCAGCACCCCTTTTCCCGGGACAGTACAAGAGACCCAGTACTTC.

Of note for this clone: Other nucleotide sequences from this sample produce the same CDR3. V gene TRBV6-6 combines with J gene TRBJ1-3; the D gene is possibly TRBD1 (5 bases). The CDR3 length is 15 residues. Germline V gene data show CDR1 as MNHNY and CDR2 as SVGAGI (reference sequence). The V end lost 6 bases, the J end lost 2 bases, and 14 bases lay between the germline ends. As DNA, the CDR3 is TGTGCCAGCAGCCCTCCGGGGGTGGCTGGAAACACCATATATTTT. Translating gives CASSPPGVAGNTIYF.

The chain uses TRBV27 and TRBJ1-2, with D perhaps TRBD1 (5 bases). V was trimmed by 3 bases and J by 8 bases, leaving 16 bases between them. CDR3 length equals 14 residues. Germline-derived CDR1 and CDR2 are MNHEY and SMNVEV (reference sequence). The CDR3 region has the DNA TGTGCCAGCAGTTTCAACGCGGGGCTTAGAGGCTACACCTTC. It is translated as CASSFNAGLRGYTF.

The J gene is TRBJ2-5, the V gene TRBV30; D might be TRBD2 (6 bases). Germline V gives CDR1 GTSNPN, CDR2 SVGIG (reference sequence). The length of the CDR3 is 17 residues. Trimming removed 3 bases at V and 2 bases at J, with 22 bases between. For the CDR3, the DNA is TGTGCCTGGAGCCCCGGGCGGTTGTGGACTACTCAAGAGACCCAGTACTTC. Translating gives CAWSPGRLWTTQETQYF.

The CDR3 loop reads CAIMSGLAGGPNYEQYF. DNA of the CDR3: TGTGCCATCATGAGTGGACTAGCGGGAGGGCCCAACTACGAGCAGTACTTC. The V gene is TRBV10-3, the J gene TRBJ2-7, with TRBD2 matching 15 bases. V gave up 7 bases and J gave up 3 bases; unmatched junction bases: 10. CDR3 size: 17 residues. CDR1 and CDR2 from the germline V gene are ENHRY and SYGVKD.

The genes are TRBV19 and TRBJ2-1; 8 nucleotides match TRBD1. From germline, CDR1 is LNHDA and CDR2 SQIVND (reference sequence). CDR3 length equals 15 residues. J was trimmed by 3 bases and V by 5 bases; bases with no gene match: 6. CDR3: CASSPDRGGYNEQFF. The CDR3 bases are TGTGCCAGTAGTCCAGACAGGGGAGGCTACAATGAGCAGTTCTTC.

The chain employs TRBV5-4 and TRBJ1-2; D is unclear. Germline CDR1 SGHNT, CDR2 YYREEE (reference sequence). Trimming took 5 bases from V and 0 from J, leaving 14 bases between them. The CDR3 runs 15 residues. The DNA of the CDR3 is TGTGCCAGCAGTCTTACGACAAGCCCTAACTATGGCTACACCTTC. It yields the protein CASSLTTSPNYGYTF. The complete variable domain, with remaining parts taken from reference TRBV5-4 and TRBJ1-2, reads ETGVTQSPTHLIKTRGQQVTLRCSSQSGHNTVSWYQQALGQGPQFIFQYYREEENGRGNFPPRFSGLQFPNYSSELNVNALELDDSALYLCASSLTTSPNYGYTFGSGTRLTVV.

The V and J genes are TRBV5-1 and TRBJ2-1; TRBD2 matches at 12 bases. The CDR3 sequence is 16 residues long. V shed 3 bases, J shed 6 bases, and the junction held 7 bases outside the gene matches. The V gene's germline CDR1 is SGHRS and CDR2 YFSETQ. The CDR3 DNA reads TGCGCCAGCAGCTCCTCCGGGACTAGCGGGTTCAATGAGCAGTTCTTC. This codes for CASSSSGTSGFNEQFF.

V usage is TRBV2 and J usage is TRBJ2-1; 9 positions match TRBD1. J gave up 4 bases and V 8 bases, and 6 bases lay outside the gene matches. Germline V lookup: CDR1 SNHLY, CDR2 FYNNEI. The CDR3 runs 14 residues. Here the CDR3 DNA reads TGTGCCAGCGGGGGACAGGGCCGATACAATGAGCAGTTCTTC. It encodes CASGGQGRYNEQFF. Full variable domain (remainder filled in from reference TRBV2 and TRBJ2-1): EPEVTQTPSHQVTQMGQEVILRCVPISNHLYFYWYRQILGQKVEFLVSFYNNEISEKSEIFDDQFSVERPDGSNFTLKIRSTKLEDSAMYFCASGGQGRYNEQFFGPGTRLTVL.

The genes are TRBV6-5 and TRBJ2-2, with 7 bases fitting TRBD1. Losses at the gene ends were 6 bases for V and 1 base for J; bases not matched to a gene: 2. The CDR3 contains 14 residues. Germline CDR1 MNHEY, CDR2 SVGAGI. The CDR3 loop is CASSRTGNTGELFF. CDR3 DNA: TGTGCCAGCAGCCGGACAGGGAACACCGGGGAGCTGTTTTTT.

J is TRBJ2-1 and V is TRBV29-1; 8 positions match TRBD1. The V gene's germline CDR1 is SQVTM and CDR2 ANQGSEA. Germline trimming cut 6 bases from V and 4 bases from J; bases unmatched to any gene: 2. The CDR3 has 12 residues. For the CDR3, the DNA is TGCAGCGTCGGACAGGGATACAATGAGCAGTTCTTC. Its protein is CSVGQGYNEQFF.

J is TRBJ1-1 and V is TRBV12-3 or TRBV12-4; TRBD1 is a possible D gene (5 bases). The V and J ends lost 2 bases and 5 bases respectively, with 9 bases between them. This CDR3 comprises 13 residues. CDR3 amino acids: CASSLLGHTEAFF. Here the CDR3 DNA reads TGTGCCAGCAGTTTACTTGGACATACTGAAGCTTTCTTT.